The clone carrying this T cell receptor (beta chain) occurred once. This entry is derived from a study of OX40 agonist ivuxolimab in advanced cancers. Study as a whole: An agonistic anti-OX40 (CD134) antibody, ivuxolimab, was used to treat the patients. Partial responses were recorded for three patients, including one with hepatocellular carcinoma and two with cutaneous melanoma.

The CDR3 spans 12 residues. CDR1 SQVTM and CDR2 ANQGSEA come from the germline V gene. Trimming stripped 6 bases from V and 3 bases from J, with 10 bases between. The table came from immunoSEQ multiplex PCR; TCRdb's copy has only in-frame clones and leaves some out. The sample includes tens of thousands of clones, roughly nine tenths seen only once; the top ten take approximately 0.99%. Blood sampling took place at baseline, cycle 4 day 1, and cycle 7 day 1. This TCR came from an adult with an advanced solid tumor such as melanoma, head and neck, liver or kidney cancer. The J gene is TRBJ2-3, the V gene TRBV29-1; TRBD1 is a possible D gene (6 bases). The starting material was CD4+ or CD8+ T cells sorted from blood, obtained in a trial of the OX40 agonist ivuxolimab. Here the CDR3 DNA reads TGCAGCGTCGCTAGGGGGACAGATACGCAGTATTTT. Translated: CSVARGTDTQYF.